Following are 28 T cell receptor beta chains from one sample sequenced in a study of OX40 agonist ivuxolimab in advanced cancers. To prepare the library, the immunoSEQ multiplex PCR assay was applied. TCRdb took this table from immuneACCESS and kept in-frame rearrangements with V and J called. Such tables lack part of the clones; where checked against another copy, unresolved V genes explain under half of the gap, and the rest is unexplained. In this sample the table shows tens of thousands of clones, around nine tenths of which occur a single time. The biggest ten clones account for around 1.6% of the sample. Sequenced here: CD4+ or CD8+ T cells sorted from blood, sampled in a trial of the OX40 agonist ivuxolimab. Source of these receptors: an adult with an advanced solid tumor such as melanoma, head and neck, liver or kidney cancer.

The CDR3 is CASSLYRDRGNSPLHF. The CDR3 nucleotides are TGTGCCAGCAGTTTATATCGGGACAGGGGGAATTCACCCCTCCACTTT. The rearrangement links TRBV27 to TRBJ1-6; 11 nucleotides align to TRBD1. V was pared by 1 base and J by 7 bases, with 3 bases of the junction left unmatched. The CDR3 loop spans 16 amino acids. Per the germline V gene, CDR1 is MNHEY and CDR2 is SMNVEV (reference sequence).

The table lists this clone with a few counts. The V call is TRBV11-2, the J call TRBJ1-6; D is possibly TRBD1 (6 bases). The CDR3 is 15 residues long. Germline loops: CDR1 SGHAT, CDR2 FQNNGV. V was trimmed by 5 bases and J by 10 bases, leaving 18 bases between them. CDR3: CASSPEGGLRSPLHF. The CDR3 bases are TGTGCCAGCAGCCCCGAGGGGGGTCTCCGCTCACCCCTCCACTTT.

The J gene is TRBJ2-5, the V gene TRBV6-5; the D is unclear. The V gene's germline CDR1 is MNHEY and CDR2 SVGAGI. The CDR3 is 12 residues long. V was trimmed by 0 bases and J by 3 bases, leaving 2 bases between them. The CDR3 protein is CASSYSKETQYF. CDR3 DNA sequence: TGTGCCAGCAGTTACTCGAAAGAGACCCAGTACTTC.

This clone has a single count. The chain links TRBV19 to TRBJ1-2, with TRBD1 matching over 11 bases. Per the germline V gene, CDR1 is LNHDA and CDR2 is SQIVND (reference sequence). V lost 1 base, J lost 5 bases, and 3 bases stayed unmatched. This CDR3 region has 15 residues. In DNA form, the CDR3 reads TGTGCCAGTAGTATAGCGGGACAGGGGGAGTATGGCTACACCTTC. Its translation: CASSIAGQGEYGYTF.

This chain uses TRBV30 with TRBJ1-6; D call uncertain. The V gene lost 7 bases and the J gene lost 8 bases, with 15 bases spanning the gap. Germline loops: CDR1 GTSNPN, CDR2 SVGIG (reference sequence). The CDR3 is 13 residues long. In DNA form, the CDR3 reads TGTGCCTCCCTCAGCGGGGATCATTCACCCCTCCACTTT. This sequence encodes CASLSGDHSPLHF.

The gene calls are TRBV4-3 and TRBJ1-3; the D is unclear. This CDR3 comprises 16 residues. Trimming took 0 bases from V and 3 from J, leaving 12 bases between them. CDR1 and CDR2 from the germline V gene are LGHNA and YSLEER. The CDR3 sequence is CASSQDNKGLGNTIYF. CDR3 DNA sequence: TGCGCCAGCAGCCAAGATAACAAGGGCCTTGGAAACACCATATATTTT.

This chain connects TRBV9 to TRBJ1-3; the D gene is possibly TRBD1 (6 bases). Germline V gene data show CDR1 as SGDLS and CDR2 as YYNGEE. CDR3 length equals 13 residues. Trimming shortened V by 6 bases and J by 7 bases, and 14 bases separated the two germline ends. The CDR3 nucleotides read TGTGCCAGCAATGAAGGGGGGCGGAACACCATATATTTT. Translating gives CASNEGGRNTIYF.

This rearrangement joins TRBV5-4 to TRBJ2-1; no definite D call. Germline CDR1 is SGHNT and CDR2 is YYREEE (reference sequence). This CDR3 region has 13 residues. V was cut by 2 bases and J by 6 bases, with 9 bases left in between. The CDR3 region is CASSFSTRNEQFF. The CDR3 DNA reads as TGTGCCAGCAGCTTTAGCACTCGCAATGAGCAGTTCTTC.

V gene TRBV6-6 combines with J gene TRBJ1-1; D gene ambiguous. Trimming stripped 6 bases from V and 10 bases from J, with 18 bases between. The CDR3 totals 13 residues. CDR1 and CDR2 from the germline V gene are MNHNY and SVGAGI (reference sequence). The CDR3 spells CASSQEEGRLAFF. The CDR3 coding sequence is TGTGCCAGCAGCCAAGAAGAGGGTCGGCTAGCTTTCTTT.

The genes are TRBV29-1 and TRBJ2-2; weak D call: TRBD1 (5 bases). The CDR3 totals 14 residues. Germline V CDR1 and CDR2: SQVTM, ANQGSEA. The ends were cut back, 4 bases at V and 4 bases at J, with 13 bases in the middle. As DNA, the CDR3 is TGCAGCGTTGCAGGGCTAACCTCCACCGGGGAGCTGTTTTTT. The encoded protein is CSVAGLTSTGELFF.

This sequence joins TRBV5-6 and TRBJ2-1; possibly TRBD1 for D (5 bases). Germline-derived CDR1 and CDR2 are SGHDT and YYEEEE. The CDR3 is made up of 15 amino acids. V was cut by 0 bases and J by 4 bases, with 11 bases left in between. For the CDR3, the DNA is TGTGCCAGCAGCTTGGTGGGGCAGCTATACAATGAGCAGTTCTTC. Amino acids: CASSLVGQLYNEQFF.

The CDR3 sequence is CASSLGTSATYNEQFF. The CDR3 region has the DNA TGTGCCAGCAGCTTAGGGACTAGCGCAACCTACAATGAGCAGTTCTTC. The gene calls are TRBV5-4 and TRBJ2-1; 10 positions match TRBD2. This CDR3 region has 16 residues. The J segment lost 2 bases and the V segment lost 2 bases, leaving 4 bases of the junction unmatched. Germline V gene sequence: CDR1 SGHNT, CDR2 YYREEE (reference sequence).

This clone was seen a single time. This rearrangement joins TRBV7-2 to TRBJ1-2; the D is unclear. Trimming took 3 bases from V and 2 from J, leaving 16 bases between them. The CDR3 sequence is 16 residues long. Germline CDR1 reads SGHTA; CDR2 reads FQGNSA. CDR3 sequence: CASSLAPGRGNYGYTF. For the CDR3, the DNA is TGTGCCAGCAGCTTGGCCCCCGGGCGAGGGAACTATGGCTACACCTTC. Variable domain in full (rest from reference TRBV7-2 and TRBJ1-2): GAGVSQSPSNKVTEKGKDVELRCDPISGHTALYWYRQSLGQGLEFLIYFQGNSAPDKSGLPSDRFSAERTGGSVSTLTIQRTQQEDSAVYLCASSLAPGRGNYGYTFGSGTRLTVV.

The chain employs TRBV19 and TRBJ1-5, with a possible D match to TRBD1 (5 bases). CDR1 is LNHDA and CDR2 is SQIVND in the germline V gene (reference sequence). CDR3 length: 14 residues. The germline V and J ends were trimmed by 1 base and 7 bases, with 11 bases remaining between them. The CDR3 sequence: CASSIGAGRQPQHF. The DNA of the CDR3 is TGTGCCAGTAGTATAGGGGCAGGGAGGCAGCCCCAGCATTTT.

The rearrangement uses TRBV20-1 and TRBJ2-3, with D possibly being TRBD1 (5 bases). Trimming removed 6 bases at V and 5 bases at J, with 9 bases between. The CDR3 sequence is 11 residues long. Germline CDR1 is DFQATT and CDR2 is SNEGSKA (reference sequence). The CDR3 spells CSATGVDTQYF. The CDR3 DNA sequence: TGCAGTGCCACAGGCGTAGATACGCAGTATTTT.

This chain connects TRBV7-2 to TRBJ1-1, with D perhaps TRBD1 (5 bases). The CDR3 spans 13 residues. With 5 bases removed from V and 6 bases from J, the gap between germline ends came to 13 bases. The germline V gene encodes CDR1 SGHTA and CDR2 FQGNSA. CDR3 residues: CASSTRSGSEAFF. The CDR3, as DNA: TGTGCCAGCAGCACCCGATCAGGGTCTGAAGCTTTCTTT. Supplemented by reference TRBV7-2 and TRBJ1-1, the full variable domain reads GAGVSQSPSNKVTEKGKDVELRCDPISGHTALYWYRQSLGQGLEFLIYFQGNSAPDKSGLPSDRFSAERTGGSVSTLTIQRTQQEDSAVYLCASSTRSGSEAFFGQGTRLTVV.

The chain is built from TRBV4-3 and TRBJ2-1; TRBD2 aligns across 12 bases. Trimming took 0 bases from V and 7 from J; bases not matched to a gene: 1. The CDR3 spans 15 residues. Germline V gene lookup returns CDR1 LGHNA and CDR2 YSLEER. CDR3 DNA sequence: TGCGCCAGCAGCCAAGATACTAGCGGGGGGAATGAGCAGTTCTTC. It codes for CASSQDTSGGNEQFF.

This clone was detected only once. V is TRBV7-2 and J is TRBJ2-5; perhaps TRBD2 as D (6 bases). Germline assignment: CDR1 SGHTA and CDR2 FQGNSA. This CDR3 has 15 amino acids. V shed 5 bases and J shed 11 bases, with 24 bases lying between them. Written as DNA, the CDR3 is TGTGCCAGCAGCCGGGACGTGGGGGAGGCTTGGGAGCAGTACTTC. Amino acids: CASSRDVGEAWEQYF.

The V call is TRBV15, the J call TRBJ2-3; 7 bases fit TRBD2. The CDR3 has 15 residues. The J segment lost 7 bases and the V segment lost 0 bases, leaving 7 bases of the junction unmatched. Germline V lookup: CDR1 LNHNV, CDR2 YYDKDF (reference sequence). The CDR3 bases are TGTGCCACCAGCAGAGAGGTCCGGGGGGAATATACGCAGTATTTT. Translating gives CATSREVRGEYTQYF.

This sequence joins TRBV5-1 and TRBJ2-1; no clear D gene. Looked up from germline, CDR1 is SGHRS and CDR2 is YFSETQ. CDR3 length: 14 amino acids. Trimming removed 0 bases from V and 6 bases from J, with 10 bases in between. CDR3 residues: CASSLDWASNEQFF. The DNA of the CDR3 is TGCGCCAGCAGCTTGGACTGGGCCTCCAATGAGCAGTTCTTC.

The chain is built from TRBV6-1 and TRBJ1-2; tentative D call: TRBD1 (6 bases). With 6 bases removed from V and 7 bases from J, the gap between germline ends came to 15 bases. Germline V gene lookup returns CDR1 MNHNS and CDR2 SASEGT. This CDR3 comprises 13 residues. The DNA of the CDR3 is TGTGCCAGCAGCTCGACAGGATCTGGTGGCTACACCTTC. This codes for CASSSTGSGGYTF.

The CDR3 DNA sequence: TGTGCCAGCAGCCTAGCGGGGGTAAACACTGAAGCTTTCTTT. This sequence encodes CASSLAGVNTEAFF. This chain joins TRBV14 and TRBJ1-1, with D perhaps TRBD1 (5 bases). With 4 bases removed from V and 2 bases from J, the gap between germline ends came to 11 bases. The germline V gene encodes CDR1 SGHDN and CDR2 FVKESK. The CDR3 is 14 residues long.

The CDR3 loop reads CATGGLAGATGELFF. CDR3 DNA sequence: TGTGCCACGGGAGGACTAGCGGGAGCCACCGGGGAGCTGTTTTTT. This chain connects TRBV19 to TRBJ2-2, with 13 bases lining up with TRBD2. The length of the CDR3 is 15 residues. The V gene end was trimmed by 10 bases and the J gene end by 4 bases; junction bases not matched to a gene: 6. Germline V lookup: CDR1 LNHDA, CDR2 SQIVND (reference sequence).

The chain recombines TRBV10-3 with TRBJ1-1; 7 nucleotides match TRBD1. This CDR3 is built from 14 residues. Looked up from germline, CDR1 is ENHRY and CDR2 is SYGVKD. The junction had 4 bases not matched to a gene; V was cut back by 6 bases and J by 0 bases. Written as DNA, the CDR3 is TGTGCCATCAGACAGGGACAGCTGAACACTGAAGCTTTCTTT. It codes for CAIRQGQLNTEAFF.

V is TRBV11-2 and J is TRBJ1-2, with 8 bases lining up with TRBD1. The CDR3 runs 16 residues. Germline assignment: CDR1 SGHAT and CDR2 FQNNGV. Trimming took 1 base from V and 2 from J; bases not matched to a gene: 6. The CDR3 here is CASSLGPRTGNYGYTF. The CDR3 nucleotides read TGTGCCAGCAGCTTAGGCCCCCGGACAGGGAACTATGGCTACACCTTC.

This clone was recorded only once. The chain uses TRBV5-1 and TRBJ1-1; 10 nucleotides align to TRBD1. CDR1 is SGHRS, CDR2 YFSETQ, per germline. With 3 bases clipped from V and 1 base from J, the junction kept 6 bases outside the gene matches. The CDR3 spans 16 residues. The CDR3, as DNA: TGCGCCAGCAGCTCCCGGACAGGGGGTAAGAACACTGAAGCTTTCTTT. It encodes CASSSRTGGKNTEAFF.

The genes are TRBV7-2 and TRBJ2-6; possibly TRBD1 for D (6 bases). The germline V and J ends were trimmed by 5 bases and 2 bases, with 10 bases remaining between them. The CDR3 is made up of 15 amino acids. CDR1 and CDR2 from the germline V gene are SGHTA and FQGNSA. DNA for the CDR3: TGTGCCAGCAGCCGCCCAGGGGCTGGGGCCAACGTCCTGACTTTC. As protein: CASSRPGAGANVLTF.

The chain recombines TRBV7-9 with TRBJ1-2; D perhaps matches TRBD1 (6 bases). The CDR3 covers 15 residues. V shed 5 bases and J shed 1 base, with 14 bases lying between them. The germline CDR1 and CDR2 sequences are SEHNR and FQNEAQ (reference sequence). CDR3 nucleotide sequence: TGTGCCAGCAGCCTTTCAGGGGTAATTAACTATGGCTACACCTTC. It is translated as CASSLSGVINYGYTF.